This TCR beta chain was sequenced for a study of T cells in Graves' hyperthyroidism and ophthalmopathy. Study information: It was at initial diagnosis, before any treatment, that peripheral blood was collected.

Ten or more counts support this clonotype. Together with thyroid ultrasound, orbital computed tomography, serum thyroxine and TRAb, clinical symptoms were used for diagnoses. Amplification of TCR beta CDR3 regions was performed using RNA transcripts as template. Carried out on the TCR CDR3, a first-round RT-PCR used the HTBI primer set. TCRdb passed the multiplex PCR reads through MiXCR, listing each CDR3 protein once. The sample includes around 520,000 distinct CDR3 sequences, about an eighth of them seen just once. V lost 3 bases to trimming and J lost 6 bases, with 15 bases between them. Germline CDR1 LGHDT, CDR2 YNNKEL (reference sequence). This CDR3 is 15 amino acids long.

The origin of this receptor is a woman aged 18-29 years with Graves' hyperthyroidism. This rearrangement joins TRBV3-1 to TRBJ2-1; D assignment may be TRBD1 or TRBD2 (5 bases each). Material for sequencing was blood. The CDR3 loop reads CASSHRGLGPNEQFF. CDR3 bases: TGTGCCAGCAGCCATCGAGGACTGGGGCCCAATGAGCAGTTCTTC.